This entry describes one TCR beta chain. Its antigen is not known. Repertoires were generated with immunoSEQ multiplex PCR, while TCRdb's copy carries only in-frame clones and drops some. This sample has 2 million to 2.5 million clones, with approximately 96% found just once. The data are from a study of shared clonotypes between healthy human individuals. Study outcomes and limitations: Researchers found naive subsets generally carried larger estimated richness than memory subsets. In a handful of donors, around 4.8% of naive CD4 clonotypes appeared in common.

Germline CDR1 is KGHSH and CDR2 is LQKENI. V lost 1 base and J 5 bases, leaving 17 bases between the germline ends. The CDR3 consists of 16 residues. The TCR comes from a young man in good health. The rearrangement joins TRBV18 to TRBJ1-2; no definite D call. Sequencing input: naive CD4+ T cells sorted from blood. Subset reported: CD45RA+ positively selected. CDR3 loop: CASSPLNDPGPYGYTF. CDR3 bases: TGTGCCAGCTCACCACTTAATGATCCGGGTCCTTATGGCTACACCTTC. Filled out from reference TRBV18 and TRBJ1-2, the complete variable domain reads NAGVMQNPRHLVRRRGQEARLRCSPMKGHSHVYWYRQLPEEGLKFMVYLQKENIIDESGMPKERFSAEFPKEGPSILRIQQVVRGDSAAYFCASSPLNDPGPYGYTFGSGTRLTVV.